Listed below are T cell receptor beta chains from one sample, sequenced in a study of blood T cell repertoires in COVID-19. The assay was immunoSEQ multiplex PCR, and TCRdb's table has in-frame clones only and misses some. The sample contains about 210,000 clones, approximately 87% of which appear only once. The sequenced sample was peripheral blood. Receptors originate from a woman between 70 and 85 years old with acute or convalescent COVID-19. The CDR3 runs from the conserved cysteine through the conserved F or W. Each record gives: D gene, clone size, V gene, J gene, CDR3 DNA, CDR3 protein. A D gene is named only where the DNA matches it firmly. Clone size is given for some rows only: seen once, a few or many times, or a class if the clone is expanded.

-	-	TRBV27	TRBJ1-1	TGTGCCAGCAGTTTCACCGAGGCCTACATGAACACTGAAGCTTTCTTT	CASSFTEAYMNTEAFF
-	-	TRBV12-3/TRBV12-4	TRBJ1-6	TGTGCCAGCAGAGGGGCCAATTCACCCCTCCACTTT	CASRGANSPLHF
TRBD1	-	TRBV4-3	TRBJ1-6	TGCGCCAGCAGTTCGGACAGGGATAATTCACCCCTCCACTTT	CASSSDRDNSPLHF
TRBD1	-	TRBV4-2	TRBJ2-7	TGTGCCAGCAGCCAGGACGGGACAGGGCTTAACGAGCAGTACTTC	CASSQDGTGLNEQYF
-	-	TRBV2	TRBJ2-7	TGTGCCAGCAGCGCCGGGACTGGTTTTTACGAGCAGTACTTC	CASSAGTGFYEQYF
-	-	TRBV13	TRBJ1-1	TGTGCCAGCAGCTTAGACCGCGGCACTGAAGCTTTCTTT	CASSLDRGTEAFF
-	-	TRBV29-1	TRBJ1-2	TGCAGCGCTACAGAAGCTAACTATGGCTACACCTTC	CSATEANYGYTF
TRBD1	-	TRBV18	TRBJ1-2	TGTGCCACCACAATACAGGGGGCTAACTATGGCTACACCTTC	CATTIQGANYGYTF
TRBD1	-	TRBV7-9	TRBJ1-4	TGTGCCAGCAGCGAACCGTCCGGGACAGGGGATGAAAAACTGTTTTTT	CASSEPSGTGDEKLFF
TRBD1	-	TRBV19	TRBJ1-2	TGTGCCAGTAGTGGAGGGGGCACTAACTATGGCTACACCTTC	CASSGGGTNYGYTF
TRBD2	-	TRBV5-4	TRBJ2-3	TGTGCCAGCAGCTGGGCGGGGGAAAGGGCGGATACGCAGTATTTT	CASSWAGERADTQYF
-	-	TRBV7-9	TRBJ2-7	TGTGCCAGCAGCTTAGAGGCAGGGGTTCTCCTTGAGCAGTACTTC	CASSLEAGVLLEQYF
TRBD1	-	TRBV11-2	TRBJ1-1	TGTGCCAGCAGCCCTTTGGGACAGGGGACCACTGAAGCTTTCTTT	CASSPLGQGTTEAFF
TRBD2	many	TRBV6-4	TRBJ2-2	TGTGCCAGCAGTCGTAGTAGCGGGGGGATGAACACCGGGGAGCTGTTTTTT	CASSRSSGGMNTGELFF
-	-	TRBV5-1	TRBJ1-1	TGCGCCAGCAGCTTGCTCAGGCTCACTGAAGCTTTCTTT	CASSLLRLTEAFF
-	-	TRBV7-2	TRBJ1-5	TGTGCCAGCAGCTTAGATTATAGCAATCAGCCCCAGCATTTT	CASSLDYSNQPQHF
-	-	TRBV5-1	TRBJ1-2	TGCGCCAGCAGCTTGGAGTCCACCGGGGGCTACACCTTC	CASSLESTGGYTF
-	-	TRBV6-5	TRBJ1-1	TGTGCCAGCAGTTACTCGTCATCCAACACTGAAGCTTTCTTT	CASSYSSSNTEAFF
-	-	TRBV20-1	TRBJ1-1	TGCAGTGCTAGTAGAGGAGAAGCTTTCTTT	CSASRGEAFF
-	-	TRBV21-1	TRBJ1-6	TGTGCCAGCAGCACCAGGGAGGGGAGATCACCCCTCCACTTT	CASSTREGRSPLHF
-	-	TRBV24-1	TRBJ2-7	TGTGCCACCAGTGATTTGCTAACTTCTGGTTCCTACGAGCAGTACTTC	CATSDLLTSGSYEQYF
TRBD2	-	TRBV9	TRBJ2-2	TGTGCCAGCAGCGTAGTAGGTAGCGGGGCTAACACCGGGGAGCTGTTTTTT	CASSVVGSGANTGELFF
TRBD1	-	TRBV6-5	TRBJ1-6	TGTGCCAGCAGCCCCGGACAGGGTTATTCACCCCTCCACTTT	CASSPGQGYSPLHF
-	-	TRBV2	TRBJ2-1	TGTGCCAGCAGTGAAGGGGTGTCGCCAGGGGAGCAGTTCTTC	CASSEGVSPGEQFF
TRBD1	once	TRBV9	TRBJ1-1	TGTGCCAGCAGCCCCAGACAGGGGGAGAACACTGAAGCTTTCTTT	CASSPRQGENTEAFF
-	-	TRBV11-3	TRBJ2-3	TGTGCCAGCAGCCCGTCCCCAGATACGCAGTATTTT	CASSPSPDTQYF
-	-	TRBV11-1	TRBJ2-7	TGTGCCAGCAGCTTAGAGGCGGCGTCGTACGAGCAGTACTTC	CASSLEAASYEQYF
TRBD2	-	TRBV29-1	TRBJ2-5	TGCAGCGTTGCACTAGCGCTAGAGACCCAGTACTTC	CSVALALETQYF
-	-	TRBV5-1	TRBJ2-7	TGCGCCAGCAGCTTGTCAACGGGTGCCTACGAGCAGTACTTC	CASSLSTGAYEQYF
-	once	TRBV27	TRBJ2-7	TGTGCCAGCAGTTTATTGTCTTTCGGCAGGGCCTACGAGCAGTACTTC	CASSLLSFGRAYEQYF
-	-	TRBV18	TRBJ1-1	TGTGCCAGCTCACCAGTCCTAGACACTGAAGCTTTCTTT	CASSPVLDTEAFF
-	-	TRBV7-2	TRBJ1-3	TGTGCCAGCAGCCTAGGCCCCCCAGGGGCTGGAAACACCATATATTTT	CASSLGPPGAGNTIYF
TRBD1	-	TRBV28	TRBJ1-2	TGTGCCAGCAGTCCTGGGACAGACTATGGCTACACCTTC	CASSPGTDYGYTF
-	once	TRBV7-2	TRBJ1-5	TGTGCCAGCAGCTTAGGAGGTTCGGGCAATCAGCCCCAGCATTTT	CASSLGGSGNQPQHF
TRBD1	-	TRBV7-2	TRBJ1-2	TGTGCCAGTCTCCGGGACAGGGGTGTCGGCTATGGCTACACCTTC	CASLRDRGVGYGYTF
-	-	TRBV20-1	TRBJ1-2	TGCAGTGCTAGTCAGGCCAACAACAACTATGGCTACACCTTC	CSASQANNNYGYTF
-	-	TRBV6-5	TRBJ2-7	TGTGCCAGCAGTAAGACTGAGTCCTACGAGCAGTACTTC	CASSKTESYEQYF
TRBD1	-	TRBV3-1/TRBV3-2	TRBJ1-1	TGTGCCAGCAGCCAGGGACAGGCGAACACTGAAGCTTTCTTT	CASSQGQANTEAFF
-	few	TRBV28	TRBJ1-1	TGTGCCAGCAGTTTACTGGGGGCCGAAGCTTTCTTT	CASSLLGAEAFF
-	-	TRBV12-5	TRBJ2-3	TGTGCTAGTGGCCCCAGCGGCACAGATACGCAGTATTTT	CASGPSGTDTQYF